A selection of T cell receptor beta chains follows, all from one sample in a study of T cell changes during pregnancy in multiple sclerosis. Sequencing was performed with immunoSEQ multiplex PCR; in TCRdb, only in-frame clones are kept and a portion is missing. The repertoire holds over 10,000 clones, with about 90% as singletons. Sequencing used CD8+ T cells from peripheral blood mononuclear cells, obtained after pregnancy. The receptors here all came from a female donor in good health, enrolled as a control in a pregnancy study. The CDR3 runs from the conserved cysteine through the conserved F or W. Each record gives: V gene, clone size, J gene, D gene, CDR3 protein, CDR3 DNA. A D gene is named only where the DNA matches it firmly. Size values are once, few and many counts, or a class for expanded clones, and some rows have none.

>TRBV6-5|NA|TRBJ1-5|NA
CASSYENQPQHF
TGTGCCAGCAGTTATGAGAATCAGCCCCAGCATTTT
>TRBV19|NA|TRBJ2-1|NA
CASSFLASRGEQFF
TGTGCCAGTAGTTTTTTGGCTAGCCGGGGTGAGCAGTTCTTC
>TRBV19|NA|TRBJ1-5|NA
CASSISENQPQHF
TGTGCCAGTAGTATAAGCGAAAATCAGCCCCAGCATTTT
>TRBV5-6|NA|TRBJ1-1|NA
CASSAGDSEAFF
TGTGCCAGCAGCGCCGGGGACTCTGAAGCTTTCTTT
>TRBV6-6|NA|TRBJ1-2|TRBD1
CASKAGGGYTF
TGTGCCAGCAAGGCAGGGGGGGGCTACACCTTC
>TRBV6-4|NA|TRBJ2-3|TRBD2
CASSDSGGLGVGTQYF
TGTGCCAGCAGTGACTCCGGGGGACTAGGGGTTGGTACGCAGTATTTT
>TRBV19|NA|TRBJ2-7|TRBD2
CASSISSGTSGIYEQYF
TGTGCCAGTAGTATCTCGTCCGGGACTAGCGGGATCTACGAGCAGTACTTC
>TRBV10-2|NA|TRBJ2-1|NA
CASSESWGGYNEQFF
TGCGCCAGCAGTGAGTCGTGGGGAGGCTACAATGAGCAGTTCTTC
>TRBV7-8|NA|TRBJ2-7|NA
CASKAGPPRGEQYF
TGTGCCAGCAAGGCCGGGCCCCCACGGGGCGAGCAGTACTTC
>TRBV27|NA|TRBJ2-3|NA
CASSPPGRRGDTQYF
TGTGCCAGCAGTCCTCCGGGACGTCGGGGGGATACGCAGTATTTT
>TRBV11-2|NA|TRBJ2-7|NA
CASSRPYEQYF
TGTGCCAGCAGTCGTCCCTACGAGCAGTACTTC
>TRBV10-3|NA|TRBJ2-5|TRBD2
CAISGKREKEKAQETQYF
TGTGCCATCAGTGGAAAGCGGGAGAAGGAAAAGGCTCAAGAGACCCAGTACTTC
>TRBV7-9|NA|TRBJ2-7|NA
CASSPTGSYEQYF
TGTGCCAGCAGCCCGACAGGCTCCTACGAGCAGTACTTC
>TRBV6-4|NA|TRBJ2-5|TRBD2
CASSEGGGQETQYF
TGTGCCAGCAGTGAAGGCGGGGGGCAAGAGACCCAGTACTTC
>TRBV7-9|NA|TRBJ2-1|TRBD2
CASSPPTSGGISYNEQFF
TGTGCCAGCAGCCCCCCCACTAGCGGGGGAATCTCCTACAATGAGCAGTTCTTC
>TRBV6-5|NA|TRBJ1-2|TRBD1
CASSTGVGGVGYTF
TGTGCCAGCAGTACGGGGGTAGGGGGCGTTGGCTACACCTTC
>TRBV4-1|NA|TRBJ2-5|NA
CASSHLLANQETQYF
TGCGCCAGCAGCCATCTCCTAGCGAATCAAGAGACCCAGTACTTC
>TRBV13|NA|TRBJ1-1|NA
CASSSQGRSEAFF
TGTGCCAGCAGCTCCCAGGGTAGGTCTGAAGCTTTCTTT
>TRBV30|NA|TRBJ2-7|TRBD1
CAWGTAYEQYF
TGTGCCTGGGGGACAGCCTACGAGCAGTACTTC
>TRBV4-1|NA|TRBJ1-2|TRBD1
CASRRTGNYGYTF
TGCGCCAGCAGGAGGACAGGGAACTATGGCTACACCTTC
>TRBV28|NA|TRBJ2-5|NA
CASSPPGYWETQYF
TGTGCCAGCAGTCCCCCAGGGTATTGGGAGACCCAGTACTTC
>TRBV18|medium-sized|TRBJ2-1|NA
CASSPTGYSYNEQFF
TGTGCCAGCTCACCTACAGGGTATTCCTACAATGAGCAGTTCTTC
>TRBV5-4|NA|TRBJ2-7|TRBD2
CASSPGLAGAYEQYF
TGTGCCAGCAGCCCTGGACTAGCGGGGGCTTACGAGCAGTACTTC
>TRBV27|NA|TRBJ2-5|TRBD1
CASSGDRSQETQYF
TGTGCCAGCAGTGGGGACAGATCGCAAGAGACCCAGTACTTC
>TRBV4-2|NA|TRBJ2-7|TRBD2
CASSQELGLAGGPYEQYF
TGTGCCAGCAGCCAAGAACTTGGGCTAGCGGGAGGGCCGTACGAGCAGTACTTC
>TRBV7-9|once|TRBJ2-1|NA
CASPLWGGNWQFF
TGTGCCAGCCCCTTATGGGGGGGCAATTGGCAGTTCTTC
>TRBV4-3|NA|TRBJ2-3|TRBD2
CASSQVTSSGRGGTDTQYF
TGCGCCAGCAGCCAAGTAACGTCTAGCGGGAGGGGGGGCACAGATACGCAGTATTTT
>TRBV27|NA|TRBJ1-2|NA
CASSPRGIHYGYTF
TGTGCCAGCAGCCCAAGAGGAATCCACTATGGCTACACCTTC
>TRBV21-1|NA|TRBJ2-1|NA
CASSKDTYNEQFF
TGTGCCAGCAGCAAAGACACCTACAATGAGCAGTTCTTC
>TRBV6-5|once|TRBJ2-7|NA
CASSYNSYEQYF
TGTGCCAGCAGTTACAACAGCTACGAGCAGTACTTC
>TRBV11-3|NA|TRBJ2-2|TRBD1
CASSVRTGDDTGELFF
TGTGCCAGCAGCGTGAGGACAGGGGATGACACCGGGGAGCTGTTTTTT
>TRBV23-1|NA|TRBJ2-1|TRBD1
CASSQSRRDRDYNEQFF
TGCGCCAGCAGTCAATCCCGAAGGGACAGGGATTACAATGAGCAGTTCTTC
>TRBV19|NA|TRBJ2-2|NA
CASSTGLWNTGELFF
TGTGCCAGTAGTACGGGACTTTGGAACACCGGGGAGCTGTTTTTT
>TRBV27|NA|TRBJ2-7|TRBD1
CASSPLTGLPYEQYF
TGTGCCAGCAGTCCCCTGACAGGGTTACCCTACGAGCAGTACTTC
>TRBV7-2|NA|TRBJ2-3|TRBD2
CASSLGPSGSDTQYF
TGTGCCAGCAGCTTAGGGCCTAGCGGGAGTGATACGCAGTATTTT
>TRBV6-1|once|TRBJ2-1|TRBD2
CASSELAGSYNEQFF
TGTGCCAGCAGTGAACTAGCGGGCTCCTACAATGAGCAGTTCTTC
>TRBV27|NA|TRBJ1-5|NA
CASSRDNGNQPQHF
TGTGCCAGCAGTCGGGACAACGGCAATCAGCCCCAGCATTTT
>TRBV28|once|TRBJ2-7|TRBD1
CASRPNRGPSHTYEQYF
TGTGCCAGCAGACCTAACAGGGGTCCATCCCATACCTACGAGCAGTACTTC
>TRBV7-6|NA|TRBJ1-6|NA
CASSRGWGNSPLHF
TGTGCCAGCAGCCGGGGTTGGGGAAATTCACCCCTCCACTTT